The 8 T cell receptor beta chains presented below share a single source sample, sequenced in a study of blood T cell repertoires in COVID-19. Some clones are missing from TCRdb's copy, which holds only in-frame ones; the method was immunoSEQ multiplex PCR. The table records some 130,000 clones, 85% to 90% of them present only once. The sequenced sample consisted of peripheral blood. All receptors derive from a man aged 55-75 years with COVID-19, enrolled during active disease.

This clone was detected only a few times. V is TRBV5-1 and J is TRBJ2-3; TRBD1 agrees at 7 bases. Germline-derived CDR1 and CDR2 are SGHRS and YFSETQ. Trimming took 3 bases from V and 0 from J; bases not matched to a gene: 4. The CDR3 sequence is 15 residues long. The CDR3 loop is CASSWGTVSTDTQYF. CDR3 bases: TGCGCCAGCAGCTGGGGGACAGTTAGCACAGATACGCAGTATTTT. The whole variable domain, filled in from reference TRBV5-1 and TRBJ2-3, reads KAGVTQTPRYLIKTRGQQVTLSCSPISGHRSVSWYQQTPGQGLQFLFEYFSETQRNKGNFPGRFSGRQFSNSRSEMNVSTLELGDSALYLCASSWGTVSTDTQYFGPGTRLTVL.

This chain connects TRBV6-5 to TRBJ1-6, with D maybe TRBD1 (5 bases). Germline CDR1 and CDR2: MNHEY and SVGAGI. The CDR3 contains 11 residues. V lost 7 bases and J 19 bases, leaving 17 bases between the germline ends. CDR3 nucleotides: TGTGCCAGCAAACGGGACTCCATGGAACACTTT. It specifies CASKRDSMEHF.

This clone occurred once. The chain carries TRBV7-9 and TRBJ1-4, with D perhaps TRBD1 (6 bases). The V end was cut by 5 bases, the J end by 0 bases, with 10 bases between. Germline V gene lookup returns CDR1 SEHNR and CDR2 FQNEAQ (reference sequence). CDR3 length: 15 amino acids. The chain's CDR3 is CASSPDRTTNEKLFF. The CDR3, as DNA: TGTGCCAGCAGCCCAGACAGGACAACTAATGAAAAACTGTTTTTT.

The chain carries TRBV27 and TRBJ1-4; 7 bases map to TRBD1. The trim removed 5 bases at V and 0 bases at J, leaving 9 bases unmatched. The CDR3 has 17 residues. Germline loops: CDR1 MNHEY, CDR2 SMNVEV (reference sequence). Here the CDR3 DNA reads TGTGCCAGCAGTCTGACAGGGCGCTTTGCAACTAATGAAAAACTGTTTTTT. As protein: CASSLTGRFATNEKLFF.

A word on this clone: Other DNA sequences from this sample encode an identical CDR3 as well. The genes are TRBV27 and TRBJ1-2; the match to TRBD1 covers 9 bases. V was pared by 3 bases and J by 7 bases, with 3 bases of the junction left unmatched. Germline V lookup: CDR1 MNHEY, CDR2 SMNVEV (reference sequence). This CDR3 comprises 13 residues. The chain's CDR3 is CASSFRQGGGYTF. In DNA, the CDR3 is TGTGCCAGCAGTTTTAGACAGGGGGGTGGCTACACCTTC.

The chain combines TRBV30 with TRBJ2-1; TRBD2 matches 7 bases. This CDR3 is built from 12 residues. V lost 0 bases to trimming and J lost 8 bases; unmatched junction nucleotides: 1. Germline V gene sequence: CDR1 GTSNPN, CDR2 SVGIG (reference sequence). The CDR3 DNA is TGTGCCTGGAGTGTACGGGGGGATGAGCAGTTCTTC. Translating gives CAWSVRGDEQFF.

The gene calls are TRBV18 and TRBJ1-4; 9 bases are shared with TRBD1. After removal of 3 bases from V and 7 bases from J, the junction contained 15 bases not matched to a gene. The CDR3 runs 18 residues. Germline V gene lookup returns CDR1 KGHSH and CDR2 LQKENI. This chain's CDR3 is CASSPSGQGIVFGEKLFF. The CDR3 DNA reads TGTGCCAGCTCACCCTCGGGACAGGGCATCGTCTTTGGTGAAAAACTGTTTTTT.

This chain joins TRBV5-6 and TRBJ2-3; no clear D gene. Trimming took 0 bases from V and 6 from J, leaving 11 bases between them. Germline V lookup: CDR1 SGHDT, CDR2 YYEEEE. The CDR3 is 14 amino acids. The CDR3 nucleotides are TGTGCCAGCAGCTTGGTGGTAGCAACGGATACGCAGTATTTT. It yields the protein CASSLVVATDTQYF.